The entry below gives a single T cell receptor (beta chain) sequence along with its context. The data originate from a study of metastatic and nonmetastatic thyroid tumors. The overall study: Repertoires were compared across blood and tumor or nodule tissue from malignant and benign thyroid patients.

Trimming at V came to 2 bases and at J to 6 bases, leaving 8 bases not matched to a gene. This CDR3 comprises 15 residues. CDR1 is DFQATT and CDR2 is SNEGSKA in the germline V gene (reference sequence). Patients underwent thyroid surgery, and none had received any treatment before it. TCRdb reanalyzed the PCR reads with MiXCR. The data contain 45,000 or so clones, approximately 15% of them seen just once; the ten biggest clones take up about 20%. The TCR was taken from a female donor with papillary thyroid cancer or a benign thyroid nodule (not recorded which). Some clones in this sample may be carry-over from other donors' samples. This chain links TRBV20-1 with TRBJ2-3; 10 nucleotides match TRBD1. The sequenced sample was blood. DNA of the CDR3: TGCAGTGCTAGATCCGGGACAGGGGATGCGGATACGCAGTATTTT. It encodes CSARSGTGDADTQYF.